The 23 T cell receptor beta chains in this list originate from one sample, sequenced in a study of early T cells in non-severe SARS-CoV-2 infection. TCRdb reprocessed the 5' RACE reads with MiXCR, giving one entry per CDR3 protein. This table holds about 76,000 distinct CDR3 sequences, around a sixth found once. What was sequenced was whole blood. Receptor source: an adult who was a healthcare worker with PCR-confirmed SARS-CoV-2 infection or an uninfected control (not recorded which).

This clonotype was observed a few times. This chain uses TRBV4-3 with TRBJ2-7; maybe TRBD1 (6 bases). Trimming cost V 3 bases and J 1 base, with 10 bases left between them. Germline values: CDR1 LGHNA, CDR2 YSLEER. The CDR3 has 14 amino acids. The CDR3, as DNA: TGCGCCAGCAGCCAGGACAGTTTTTCCTACGAGCAGTACTTC. As protein: CASSQDSFSYEQYF.

The gene calls are TRBV30 and TRBJ2-7; D may be TRBD1 or TRBD2 (5 bases each). CDR3 length: 14 residues. Germline V CDR1 and CDR2: GTSNPN, SVGIG (reference sequence). The germline V and J ends were trimmed by 2 bases and 4 bases, with 15 bases remaining between them. CDR3 bases: TGTGCCTGGAGTAACGGGGCTGGGGATTACGAGCAGTACTTC. Protein sequence: CAWSNGAGDYEQYF.

This clonotype was detected only once. The genes are TRBV20-1 and TRBJ1-2; D may be TRBD1 (5 bases). From germline, CDR1 is DFQATT and CDR2 SNEGSKA (reference sequence). The CDR3 sequence is 15 residues long. The CDR3 sequence: CSAWDVSGLGYGYTF. The CDR3 DNA sequence: TGCAGCGCCTGGGATGTTTCAGGGCTGGGCTATGGCTACACCTTC.

The chain has TRBV15 and TRBJ1-2; 7 bases are a match to TRBD1. The CDR3 sequence is 16 residues long. Trimming took 5 bases from V and 4 from J; bases not matched to a gene: 13. Germline V gene data show CDR1 as LNHNV and CDR2 as YYDKDF (reference sequence). The CDR3 DNA reads as TGTGCCACCAGCCGGGGACAGAGCACCCCTTTCTATGGCTACACCTTC. Its protein product is CATSRGQSTPFYGYTF. Full variable domain (remainder filled in from reference TRBV15 and TRBJ1-2): DAMVIQNPRYQVTQFGKPVTLSCSQTLNHNVMYWYQQKSSQAPKLLFHYYDKDFNNEADTPDNFQSRRPNTSFCFLDIRSPGLGDTAMYLCATSRGQSTPFYGYTFGSGTRLTVV.

This chain uses TRBV6-2 or TRBV6-3 with TRBJ2-5, with 13 positions matching TRBD2. CDR1 is MNHEY and CDR2 is SVGEGT in the germline V gene. The trim removed 7 bases at V and 5 bases at J, leaving 4 bases unmatched. The CDR3 consists of 14 residues. CDR3 bases: TGTGCCAGCAAAGGACTAGCGGGAGTGGAGACCCAGTACTTC. This gives the protein CASKGLAGVETQYF.

A few counts support this clonotype. The chain combines TRBV20-1 with TRBJ2-3; 7 positions match TRBD2. Germline V gene lookup returns CDR1 DFQATT and CDR2 SNEGSKA (reference sequence). V lost 7 bases to trimming and J lost 3 bases; unmatched junction nucleotides: 16. This CDR3 is built from 16 residues. For the CDR3, the DNA is TGCAGTGTTTACGTAAGAGCGGGACCGAAAACAGATACGCAGTATTTT. Its protein product is CSVYVRAGPKTDTQYF.

This clonotype has just a few counts. The chain combines TRBV12-3 or TRBV12-4 with TRBJ1-4; D is uncertain. The CDR3 totals 14 residues. Between the trimmed V and J ends, which lost 1 base and 4 bases, there was a span of 7 bases. CDR3 residues: CASSLGPYNEKLFF. CDR3 in DNA: TGTGCCAGCAGTTTAGGGCCCTATAATGAAAAACTGTTTTTT.

This chain joins TRBV20-1 and TRBJ2-1; D not resolved. Trimming cost V 5 bases and J 8 bases, with 10 bases left between them. Germline assignment: CDR1 DFQATT and CDR2 SNEGSKA (reference sequence). This CDR3 comprises 11 residues. CDR3 sequence (DNA): TGCAGTGCTTTTATAGGCGATGAGCAGTTCTTC. Its translation: CSAFIGDEQFF.

This clonotype occurred many times. DNA of the CDR3: TGTGCCAGCAGCTCCGGGACCGGAATCCAAGAGACCCAGTACTTC. Translated: CASSSGTGIQETQYF. This chain links TRBV11-3 with TRBJ2-5; D assignment may be TRBD1 or TRBD2 (5 bases each). The V and J ends lost 4 bases and 1 base respectively, with 13 bases between them. Germline CDR1 and CDR2: SGHNT and YENEEA. The CDR3 totals 15 residues. Combining the CDR3 with reference TRBV11-3 and TRBJ2-5 gives the whole variable domain EAGVVQSPRYKIIEKKQPVAFWCNPISGHNTLYWYLQNLGQGPELLIRYENEEAVDDSQLPKDRFSAERLKGVDSTLKIQPAELGDSAVYLCASSSGTGIQETQYFGPGTRLLVL.

In its sample, this clonotype was seen many times. The chain links TRBV18 to TRBJ2-7; possibly TRBD1 for D (7 bases). Germline V gene sequence: CDR1 KGHSH, CDR2 LQKENI. V lost 4 bases and J lost 4, with 14 bases in between. The CDR3 is made up of 14 amino acids. In DNA form, the CDR3 reads TGTGCCAGCTCACAGGAGGGGGCGGGATACGAGCAGTACTTC. Translated: CASSQEGAGYEQYF.

The CDR3 here is CASSYYRGQGNEQFF. The CDR3, as DNA: TGTGCCAGCAGTTACTACAGGGGGCAGGGGAATGAGCAGTTCTTC. The rearrangement uses TRBV6-5 and TRBJ2-1; 9 nucleotides match TRBD1. Germline lookup yields CDR1 MNHEY and CDR2 SVGAGI. This CDR3 spans 15 amino acids. Losses at the gene ends were 1 base for V and 7 bases for J; bases not matched to a gene: 5.

This clonotype was recorded a few times. V is TRBV29-1 and J is TRBJ2-5; 13 bases are a match to TRBD2. Germline-derived CDR1 and CDR2 are SQVTM and ANQGSEA. The CDR3 length is 16 residues. Trimming took 5 bases from V and 2 from J; bases not matched to a gene: 8. CDR3 sequence (DNA): TGCAGCGTTTTTGGACTAGCGGGAGAGCTACAAGAGACCCAGTACTTC. Protein sequence: CSVFGLAGELQETQYF.

V and J are TRBV12-3 or TRBV12-4 and TRBJ2-5; the match to TRBD2 covers 10 bases. The length of the CDR3 is 18 residues. V gave up 3 bases and J gave up 1 base; unmatched junction bases: 11. The CDR3 spells CASSFGDRLAGPQETQYF. CDR3 nucleotide sequence: TGTGCCAGCAGTTTCGGAGACCGACTAGCGGGCCCCCAAGAGACCCAGTACTTC.

The chain employs TRBV11-2 and TRBJ2-1, with 13 nucleotides matching TRBD2. This CDR3 is 15 amino acids long. V was pared by 5 bases and J by 7 bases, with 5 bases of the junction left unmatched. Per the germline V gene, CDR1 is SGHAT and CDR2 is FQNNGV. The chain's CDR3 is CASSAGTSGANEQFF. The CDR3 nucleotides are TGTGCCAGCAGCGCCGGGACTAGCGGGGCTAATGAGCAGTTCTTC.

This clonotype has only a few counts. The chain employs TRBV6-1 and TRBJ2-2; D is undetermined. V lost 5 bases and J 5 bases, leaving 9 bases between the germline ends. CDR3 size: 13 residues. The V gene's germline CDR1 is MNHNS and CDR2 SASEGT. The chain's CDR3 is CASSRSETGELFF. The CDR3 DNA sequence: TGTGCCAGCAGTAGATCGGAAACCGGGGAGCTGTTTTTT.

V usage is TRBV3-1 and J usage is TRBJ1-4; the D is unclear. The CDR3 has 14 residues. The ends were cut back, 3 bases at V and 7 bases at J, with 12 bases in the middle. Germline V CDR1 and CDR2: LGHDT, YNNKEL (reference sequence). CDR3 nucleotide sequence: TGTGCCAGCAGCCAGTTCCGCCTTGGTGAAAAACTGTTTTTT. It is translated as CASSQFRLGEKLFF.

This clonotype was seen more than once but under ten times. The rearrangement joins TRBV13 to TRBJ2-7; possible D gene TRBD2, 5 bases. Trimming removed 4 bases from V and 0 bases from J, with 10 bases in between. Germline values: CDR1 PRHDT, CDR2 FYEKMQ (reference sequence). This CDR3 spans 14 amino acids. In nucleotides, the CDR3 is TGTGCCAGCAGCTCCGGACTTATCTCCTACGAGCAGTACTTC. Translation: CASSSGLISYEQYF.

This sequence joins TRBV29-1 and TRBJ1-3; possible D gene TRBD1, 5 bases. Between the trimmed V and J ends, which lost 4 bases and 5 bases, there was a span of 9 bases. The CDR3 spans 12 residues. Per germline, CDR1 SQVTM and CDR2 ANQGSEA. The CDR3 DNA is TGCAGCGTTGGGGACGGTAGAAACACCATATATTTT. Translation: CSVGDGRNTIYF.

There are a few counts of this clonotype. The rearrangement joins TRBV7-2 to TRBJ1-4; D ambiguous. CDR3 size: 15 residues. Germline lookup yields CDR1 SGHTA and CDR2 FQGNSA. Trimming took 2 bases from V and 8 from J, leaving 15 bases between them. The CDR3 sequence: CASSLSGPTEEKLFF. The CDR3 DNA sequence: TGTGCCAGCAGCTTATCCGGACCCACGGAAGAAAAACTGTTTTTT.

In this sample, this clonotype turned up a few times. The V and J genes are TRBV19 and TRBJ2-5; TRBD1 might be the D (5 bases). Germline CDR1 LNHDA, CDR2 SQIVND (reference sequence). The CDR3 has 15 amino acids. Trimming stripped 3 bases from V and 1 base from J, with 12 bases between. The CDR3, as DNA: TGTGCCAGTAGTATTTTCGCAGGGATCCAAGAGACCCAGTACTTC. Its translation is CASSIFAGIQETQYF.

The chain combines TRBV11-3 with TRBJ2-5; 10 bases map to TRBD2. V lost 7 bases, J lost 4 bases, and 12 bases stayed unmatched. The CDR3 is made up of 16 amino acids. Germline V CDR1 and CDR2: SGHNT, YENEEA. In DNA form, the CDR3 reads TGTGCCAGCACCCTAGACCCTAGCGGGAGTGGAGAGACCCAGTACTTC. Translating it yields CASTLDPSGSGETQYF.

This clonotype was detected only a few times. This chain joins TRBV18 and TRBJ2-1; D gene ambiguous. The CDR3 length is 13 residues. The germline CDR1 and CDR2 sequences are KGHSH and LQKENI. Trimming left V 0 bases short and J 4 bases short, with 4 bases between. The CDR3 nucleotides read TGTGCCAGCTCACCACCGACGTACAATGAGCAGTTCTTC. This sequence encodes CASSPPTYNEQFF.

This clonotype showed up many times. This chain links TRBV14 with TRBJ2-7; TRBD1 is a possible D gene (7 bases). This CDR3 comprises 13 residues. V dropped 4 bases and J dropped 11 bases, with 18 bases sitting between them. Germline V gene lookup returns CDR1 SGHDN and CDR2 FVKESK. The CDR3 region has the DNA TGTGCCAGCAGCCGGGACCCCCAGGGGGAGGAGTACTTC. Amino acid sequence: CASSRDPQGEEYF.